The rows below give T cell receptor beta chains drawn from one sample of a study of early T cells in non-severe SARS-CoV-2 infection. TCRdb independently ran MiXCR on the 5' RACE reads; one entry per CDR3 protein. The repertoire includes just over 95,000 distinct CDR3 sequences, roughly 11% of them detected once, and roughly 5% sits in the top ten. Sequencing was done on a sample of whole blood. Receptors originate from an adult who was a healthcare worker with PCR-confirmed SARS-CoV-2 infection or an uninfected control (not recorded which). Each CDR3 is given with its conserved first and last residue. The D gene is left open where the match is weak. Only some rows state a clone size, as once, few, many or a class for expanded clones.

clone_size | j_call | d_call | v_call | cdr3_nt | cdr3_aa
few | TRBJ2-5 | . | TRBV2 | TGTGCCAGCAGTGTAAGTCCTACGGCGGAAGAGACCCAGTACTTC | CASSVSPTAEETQYF
. | TRBJ1-1 | . | TRBV20-1 | TGCAGTGCTAGAGATCCCCAGGGCGGCACTGAAGCTTTCTTT | CSARDPQGGTEAFF
few | TRBJ2-7 | . | TRBV10-2 | TGCGCCAGCAGGCCCAACACAGGTAACTCCTACGAGCAGTACTTC | CASRPNTGNSYEQYF
. | TRBJ2-2 | . | TRBV19 | TGTGCCAGTAACTCACAGGGCTCCGTTGCCGGGGAGCTGTTTTTT | CASNSQGSVAGELFF
. | TRBJ1-2 | . | TRBV29-1 | TGCAGCGCGACAGGCTATGGCTACACCTTC | CSATGYGYTF
. | TRBJ1-2 | . | TRBV12-3/TRBV12-4 | TGTGCCAGCAGTTTATTGGGGGCTGGGGGCTACACCTTC | CASSLLGAGGYTF
many | TRBJ1-2 | . | TRBV3-1 | TGTGCCAGCAGCCAAGTTTATCGGGAGGGCTACACCTTC | CASSQVYREGYTF
. | TRBJ1-6 | . | TRBV3-1 | TGTGCCAGCAGCCAAGATCAAAAGAATTCACCCCTCCACTTT | CASSQDQKNSPLHF
many | TRBJ2-7 | . | TRBV12-5 | TGTGCTAGTGGTCCCTTGGGGCGCTACGAGCAGTACTTC | CASGPLGRYEQYF
. | TRBJ2-2 | . | TRBV6-5 | TGTGCCAGCAGTCGCCCAACCACCGGGGAGCTGTTTTTT | CASSRPTTGELFF
many | TRBJ1-1 | TRBD1 | TRBV20-1 | TGCAGTGCATCACAGGGGACCATGAACACTGAAGCTTTCTTT | CSASQGTMNTEAFF
many | TRBJ1-2 | . | TRBV9 | TGTGCCAGCAGCGTATTTGGGGAGAACTATGGCTACACCTTC | CASSVFGENYGYTF
many | TRBJ2-1 | TRBD2 | TRBV7-3 | TGTGCCAGCAGCTTTGGGCTAGCGGGAGTATACAATGAGCAGTTCTTC | CASSFGLAGVYNEQFF
. | TRBJ2-1 | . | TRBV20-1 | TGCAGTGCTAAGGACCCGGCCTCCTACAATGAGCAGTTCTTC | CSAKDPASYNEQFF
many | TRBJ2-7 | TRBD1 | TRBV28 | TGTGCCAGCAGCCCAGGACAGGACTACGAGCAGTACTTC | CASSPGQDYEQYF
. | TRBJ2-3 | . | TRBV4-1 | TGCGCCAGCAGCCAAGATGTTAGCACAGATACGCAGTATTTT | CASSQDVSTDTQYF
many | TRBJ1-1 | . | TRBV7-9 | TGTGCCAGCAGCTCAAACAGGGCGAAAGACACTGAAGCTTTCTTT | CASSSNRAKDTEAFF
many | TRBJ2-5 | . | TRBV15 | TGTGCCACCAGCAGAGATCTTGGGGGGAAAGAGACCCAGTACTTC | CATSRDLGGKETQYF
many | TRBJ1-2 | . | TRBV10-3 | TGTGCCATCAGTGAGTCAAGAAACTATGGCTACACCTTC | CAISESRNYGYTF
many | TRBJ1-5 | TRBD1 | TRBV12-3/TRBV12-4 | TGTGCCAGCAGCTATAGACAGGGAGGTGAACAGCCCCAGCATTTT | CASSYRQGGEQPQHF
. | TRBJ2-3 | . | TRBV5-1 | TGCGCCAGCAGCGGCATAGGGCCTGATACGCAGTATTTT | CASSGIGPDTQYF
. | TRBJ1-1 | TRBD1 | TRBV30 | TGTGCCTGGAGGGGCCTTAAGGACAGGGTGGGGACTGAAGCTTTCTTT | CAWRGLKDRVGTEAFF
few | TRBJ2-1 | . | TRBV4-2 | TGTGCCAGCAGCGTTCGGGGGTTAGGTGAGCAGTTCTTC | CASSVRGLGEQFF
few | TRBJ1-1 | . | TRBV2 | TGTGCCAGCAGTGAAAGTTTCATGAACACTGAAGCTTTCTTT | CASSESFMNTEAFF
. | TRBJ1-6 | . | TRBV5-1 | TGCGCCAGCAGCAGCAGGGTTGGGAATTCACCCCTCCACTTT | CASSSRVGNSPLHF
. | TRBJ1-4 | TRBD1 | TRBV6-5 | TGTGCCAGCAGTAGAACAGGGGGCGTAACTAATGAAAAACTGTTTTTT | CASSRTGGVTNEKLFF
many | TRBJ1-6 | . | TRBV7-9 | TGTGCCAGCAGCTTAGGGAAGTCACCCCTCCACTTT | CASSLGKSPLHF
. | TRBJ1-2 | . | TRBV12-3/TRBV12-4 | TGTGCCAGCAGTCCAGGCGCCCAAAGCCGGGAACCTAACTATGGCTACACCTTC | CASSPGAQSREPNYGYTF
. | TRBJ2-5 | . | TRBV7-3 | TGTGCCAGCAGCTTGTGGCGTGGGGAGACCCAGTACTTC | CASSLWRGETQYF
few | TRBJ1-1 | . | TRBV6-6 | TGTGCCAGCAGTTACCCCGGGACGGAAAACACTGAAGCTTTCTTT | CASSYPGTENTEAFF
many | TRBJ2-3 | . | TRBV7-9 | TGTGCCAGCCAGATAGGACAGTCTCCCCCGTATTTT | CASQIGQSPPYF
many | TRBJ2-2 | . | TRBV5-1 | TGCGCCAGCAGCTTGGTAGGGTCTAACACCGGGGAGCTGTTTTTT | CASSLVGSNTGELFF
. | TRBJ1-5 | . | TRBV28 | TGTGCCAGCAGTTTGCAGGGAGAAAGCAATCAGCCCCAGCATTTT | CASSLQGESNQPQHF
few | TRBJ1-4 | . | TRBV2 | TGTGCCAGCACCCATTCGGTACAGGATGATGAAAAACTGTTTTTT | CASTHSVQDDEKLFF
few | TRBJ2-3 | . | TRBV3-1 | TGTGCCAGCAGCCTAACCACAGATACGCAGTATTTT | CASSLTTDTQYF
many | TRBJ1-1 | . | TRBV29-1 | TGCAGCGTCATCAGAGGGGCAGACACTGAAGCTTTCTTT | CSVIRGADTEAFF
few | TRBJ1-6 | . | TRBV28 | TGTGCCAGCAGTTTGTTGGACAGTAATTCACCCCTCCACTTT | CASSLLDSNSPLHF
. | TRBJ1-2 | TRBD1 | TRBV29-1 | TGCAGCGTGGAGACAGGGACCTACACCTTC | CSVETGTYTF
few | TRBJ1-1 | . | TRBV19 | TGTGCCAGTAGTATAACAAGGATGAACACTGAAGCTTTCTTT | CASSITRMNTEAFF
many | TRBJ1-1 | TRBD1 | TRBV5-1 | TGCGCCAGCAGCTTCTCGACAGGGTCTGAAGAGACGGCTTTCTTT | CASSFSTGSEETAFF
. | TRBJ2-5 | . | TRBV18 | TGTGCCAGCTCACCACCCCGGGAGGAGACCCAGTACTTC | CASSPPREETQYF
few | TRBJ2-7 | . | TRBV20-1 | TGCAGTGCTAATTACCAACCCTACGAGCAGTACTTC | CSANYQPYEQYF
few | TRBJ1-1 | . | TRBV12-3/TRBV12-4 | TGTGCCAGCAGGGGCAGTGGGAACACTGAAGCTTTCTTT | CASRGSGNTEAFF
few | TRBJ1-4 | . | TRBV20-1 | TGCAGTCCCTCGGGGGTCGGCGGGGCAACTAATGAAAAACTGTTTTTT | CSPSGVGGATNEKLFF
few | TRBJ2-1 | TRBD2 | TRBV7-3 | TGTGCCAGCAGCTTTCGACTAGCGGGAGTCGGAGAGCAGTTCTTC | CASSFRLAGVGEQFF
many | TRBJ1-2 | TRBD1 | TRBV18 | TGTGCCAGCTCACCATCACAGGGGGTTAACTATGGCTACACCTTC | CASSPSQGVNYGYTF